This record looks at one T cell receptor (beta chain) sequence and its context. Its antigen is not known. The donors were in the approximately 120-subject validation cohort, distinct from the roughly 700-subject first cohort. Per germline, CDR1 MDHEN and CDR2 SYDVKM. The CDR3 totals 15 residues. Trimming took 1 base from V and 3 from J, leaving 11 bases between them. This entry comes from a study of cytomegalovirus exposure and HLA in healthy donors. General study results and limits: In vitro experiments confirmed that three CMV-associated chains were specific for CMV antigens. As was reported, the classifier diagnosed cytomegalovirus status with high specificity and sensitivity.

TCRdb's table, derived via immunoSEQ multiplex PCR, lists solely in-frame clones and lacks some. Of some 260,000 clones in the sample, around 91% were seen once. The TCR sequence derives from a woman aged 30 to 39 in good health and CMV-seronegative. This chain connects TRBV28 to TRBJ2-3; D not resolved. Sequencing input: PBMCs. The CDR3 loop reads CASSLFSRDTDTQYF. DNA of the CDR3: TGTGCCAGCAGTTTATTCTCTAGGGATACAGATACGCAGTATTTT.